This T cell receptor beta chain derives from a study of breast tumors, draining lymph nodes, adjacent tissues. Study-wide findings and caveats: Findings are consistent with lymph node origin and intratumoral expansion of most tumor T cells.

Germline V CDR1 and CDR2: SNHLY, FYNNEI. The V end lost 4 bases, the J end lost 8 bases, and 14 bases lay between the germline ends. The CDR3 totals 14 residues. This clonotype was detected many times. Its antigen is undetermined. Axillary draining lymph nodes of breast cancer patients supplied the node samples. TCRdb re-derived calls from the multiplex PCR reads in MiXCR, one entry per CDR3 protein. Among 85,000 to 130,000 distinct CDR3 sequences listed, about 31% were seen once. Material for sequencing was axillary lymph node tissue. The TCR originated in a female donor with breast cancer. Some clones in this sample may be carry-over from other donors' samples. The V call is TRBV2, the J call TRBJ1-4; a possible D gene is TRBD1 (5 bases). CDR3 nucleotides: TGTGCCAGCAGTGCCGGTCGGCAGGGAGAAAAACTGTTTTTT. Translating it yields CASSAGRQGEKLFF.